This T cell receptor beta chain was profiled in a study of cytomegalovirus exposure and HLA in healthy donors. This PCR relied on a set of 60 Vbeta primers and 13 Jbeta primers. Method: immunoSEQ multiplex PCR; TCRdb's copy keeps in-frame clones and lacks some. In the table there are about 200,000 clones, roughly 80% of which are singletons. Sequenced: PBMCs. The clonotype originates from a girl aged 5 to 17 in good health and CMV-seronegative.

The CDR3, as DNA: TGTGCCAGCAGCCTCTTACCCGGGACAGGAGGCACTGAAGCTTTCTTT. Translating it yields CASSLLPGTGGTEAFF. This chain connects TRBV11-2 to TRBJ1-1; 8 nucleotides align to TRBD1. CDR3 length: 16 residues. CDR1 and CDR2 (germline): SGHAT, FQNNGV. J gave up 4 bases and V 5 bases, and 12 bases lay outside the gene matches.